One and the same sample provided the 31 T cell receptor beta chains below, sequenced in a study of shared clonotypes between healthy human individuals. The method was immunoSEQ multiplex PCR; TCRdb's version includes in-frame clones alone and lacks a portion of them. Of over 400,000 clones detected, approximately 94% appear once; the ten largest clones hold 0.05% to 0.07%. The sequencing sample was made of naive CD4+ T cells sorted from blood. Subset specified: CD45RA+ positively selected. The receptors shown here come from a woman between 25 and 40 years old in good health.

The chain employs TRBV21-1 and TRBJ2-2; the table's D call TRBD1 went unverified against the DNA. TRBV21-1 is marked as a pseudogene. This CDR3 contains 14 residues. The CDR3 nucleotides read TGTGCCAGCAGCACACGACAGGGTGGAGGGGAGCTGTTTTTT. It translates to CASSTRQGGGELFF.

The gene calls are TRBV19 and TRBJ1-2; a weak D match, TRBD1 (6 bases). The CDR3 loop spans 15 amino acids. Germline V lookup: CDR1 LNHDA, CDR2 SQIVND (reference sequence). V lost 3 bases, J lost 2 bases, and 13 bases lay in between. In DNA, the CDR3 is TGTGCCAGTAGTATTGGGGGCCGATCCAACTATGGCTACACCTTC. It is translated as CASSIGGRSNYGYTF.

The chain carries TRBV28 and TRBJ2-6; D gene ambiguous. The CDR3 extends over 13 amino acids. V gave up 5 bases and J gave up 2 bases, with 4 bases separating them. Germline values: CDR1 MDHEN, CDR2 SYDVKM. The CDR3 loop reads CASSDTGANVLTF. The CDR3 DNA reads TGTGCCAGCAGTGACACTGGGGCCAACGTCCTGACTTTC.

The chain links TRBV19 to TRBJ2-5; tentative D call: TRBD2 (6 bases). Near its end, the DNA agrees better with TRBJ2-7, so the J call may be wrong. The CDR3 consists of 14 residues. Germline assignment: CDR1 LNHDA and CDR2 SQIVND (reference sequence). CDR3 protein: CASSIGGAFYEQYF. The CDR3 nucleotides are TGTGCCAGTAGTATTGGAGGGGCTTTCTACGAGCAGTACTTC.

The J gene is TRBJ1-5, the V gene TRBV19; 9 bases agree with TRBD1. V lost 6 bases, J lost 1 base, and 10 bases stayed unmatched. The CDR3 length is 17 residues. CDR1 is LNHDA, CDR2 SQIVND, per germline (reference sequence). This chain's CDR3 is CASSLRGTGKSNQPQHF. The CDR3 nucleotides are TGTGCCAGTAGCCTTAGAGGGACAGGGAAAAGCAATCAGCCCCAGCATTTT.

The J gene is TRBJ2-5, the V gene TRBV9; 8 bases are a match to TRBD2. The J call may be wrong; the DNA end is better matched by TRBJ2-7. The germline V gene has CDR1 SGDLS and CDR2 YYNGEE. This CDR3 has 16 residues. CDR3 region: CASSPRTGLGPYEQYF. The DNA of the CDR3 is TGTGCCAGCAGCCCTAGGACGGGACTAGGTCCCTACGAGCAGTACTTC.

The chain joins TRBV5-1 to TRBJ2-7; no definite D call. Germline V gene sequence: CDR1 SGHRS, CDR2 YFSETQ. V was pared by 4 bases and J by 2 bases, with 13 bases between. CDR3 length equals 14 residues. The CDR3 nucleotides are TGCGCCAGCAGCCCGGATCCCGAAACCTACGAGCAGTACTTC. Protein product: CASSPDPETYEQYF.

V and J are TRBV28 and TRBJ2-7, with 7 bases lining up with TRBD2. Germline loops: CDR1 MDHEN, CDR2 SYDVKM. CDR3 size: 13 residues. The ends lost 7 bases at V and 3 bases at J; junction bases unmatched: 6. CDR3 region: CASTNPGGYEQYF. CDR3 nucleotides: TGTGCCAGCACTAACCCGGGAGGCTACGAGCAGTACTTC.

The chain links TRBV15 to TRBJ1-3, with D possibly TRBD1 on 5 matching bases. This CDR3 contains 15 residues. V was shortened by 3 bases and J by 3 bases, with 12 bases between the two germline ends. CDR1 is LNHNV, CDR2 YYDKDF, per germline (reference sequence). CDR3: CATSRDTGVGNTIYF. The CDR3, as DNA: TGTGCCACCAGCAGGGATACGGGGGTTGGAAACACCATATATTTT.

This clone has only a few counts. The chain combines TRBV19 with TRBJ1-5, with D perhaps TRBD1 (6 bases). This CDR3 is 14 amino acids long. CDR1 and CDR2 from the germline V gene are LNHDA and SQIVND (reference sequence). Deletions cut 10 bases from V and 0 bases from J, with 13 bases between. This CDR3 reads CATNRVHSNQPQHF. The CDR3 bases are TGTGCCACCAACAGGGTACATAGCAATCAGCCCCAGCATTTT.

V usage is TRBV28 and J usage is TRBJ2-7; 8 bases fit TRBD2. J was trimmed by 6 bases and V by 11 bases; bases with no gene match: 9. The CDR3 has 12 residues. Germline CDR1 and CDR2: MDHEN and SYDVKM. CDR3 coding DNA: TGTGCCTCCTGGGGGACTAGAAGCGAGCAGTACTTC. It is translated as CASWGTRSEQYF.

The CDR3: CASSLDLRYEQYF. The CDR3 DNA reads TGTGCCAGCAGCTTAGATTTACGCTACGAGCAGTACTTC. The rearrangement joins TRBV11-3 to TRBJ2-7; no clear D gene. V lost 0 bases and J lost 3, with 6 bases in between. The CDR3 is made up of 13 amino acids. Germline CDR1 is SGHNT and CDR2 is YENEEA.

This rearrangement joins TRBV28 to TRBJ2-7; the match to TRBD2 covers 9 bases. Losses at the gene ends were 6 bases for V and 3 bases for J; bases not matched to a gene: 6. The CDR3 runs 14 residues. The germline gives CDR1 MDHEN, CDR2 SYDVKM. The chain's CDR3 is CASSRERGVYEQYF. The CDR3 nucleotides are TGTGCCAGCAGCCGTGAGCGGGGGGTCTACGAGCAGTACTTC.

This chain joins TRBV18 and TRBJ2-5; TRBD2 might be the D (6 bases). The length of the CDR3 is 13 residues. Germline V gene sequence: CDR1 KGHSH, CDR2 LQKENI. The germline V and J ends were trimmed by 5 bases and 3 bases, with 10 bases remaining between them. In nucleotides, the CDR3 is TGTGCCAGCTCAACCGGGAGAAAAGAGACCCAGTACTTC. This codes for CASSTGRKETQYF.

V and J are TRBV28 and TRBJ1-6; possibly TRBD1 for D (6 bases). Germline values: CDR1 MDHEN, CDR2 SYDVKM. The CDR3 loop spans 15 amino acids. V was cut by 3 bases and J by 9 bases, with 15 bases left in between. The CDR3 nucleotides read TGTGCCAGCAGTTTCGTGCAGGGGCTTGGTTCACCCCTCCACTTT. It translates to CASSFVQGLGSPLHF.

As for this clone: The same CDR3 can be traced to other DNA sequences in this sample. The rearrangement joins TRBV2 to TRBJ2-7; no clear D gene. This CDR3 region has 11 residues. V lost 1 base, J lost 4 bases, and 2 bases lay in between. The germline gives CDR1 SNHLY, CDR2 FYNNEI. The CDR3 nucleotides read TGTGCCAGCAGTGAAGGGTACGAGCAGTACTTC. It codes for CASSEGYEQYF.

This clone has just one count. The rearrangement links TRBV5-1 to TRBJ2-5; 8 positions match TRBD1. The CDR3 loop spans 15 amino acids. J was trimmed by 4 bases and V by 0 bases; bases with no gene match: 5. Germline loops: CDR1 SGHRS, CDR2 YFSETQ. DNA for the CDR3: TGCGCCAGCAGCTTGGTTGGACAGGGAGGAGAGACCCAGTACTTC. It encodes CASSLVGQGGETQYF.

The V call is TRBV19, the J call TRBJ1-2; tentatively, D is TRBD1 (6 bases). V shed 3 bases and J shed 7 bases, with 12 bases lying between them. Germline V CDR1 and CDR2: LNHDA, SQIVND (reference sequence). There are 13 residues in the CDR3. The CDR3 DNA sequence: TGTGCCAGTAGTATGCCACAGGGTTGTGGCTACACCTTC. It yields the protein CASSMPQGCGYTF.

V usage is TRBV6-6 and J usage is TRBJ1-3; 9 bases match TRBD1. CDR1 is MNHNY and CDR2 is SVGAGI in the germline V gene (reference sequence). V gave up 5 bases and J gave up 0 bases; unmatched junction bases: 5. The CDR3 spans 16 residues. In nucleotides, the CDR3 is TGTGCCAGCAGTAGGGGACAGGGCCACTCTGGAAACACCATATATTTT. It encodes CASSRGQGHSGNTIYF.

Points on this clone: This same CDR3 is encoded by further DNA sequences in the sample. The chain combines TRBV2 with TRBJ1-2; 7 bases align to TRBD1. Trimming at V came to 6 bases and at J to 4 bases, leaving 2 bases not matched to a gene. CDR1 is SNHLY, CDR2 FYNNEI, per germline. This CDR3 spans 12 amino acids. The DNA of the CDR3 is TGTGCCAGCAGCCGGGACAGCTATGGCTACACCTTC. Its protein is CASSRDSYGYTF.

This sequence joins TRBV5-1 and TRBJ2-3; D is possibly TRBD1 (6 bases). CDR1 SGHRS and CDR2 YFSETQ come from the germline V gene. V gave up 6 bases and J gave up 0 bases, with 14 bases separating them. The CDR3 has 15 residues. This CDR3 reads CASTNGTQSTDTQYF. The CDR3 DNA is TGCGCCAGCACTAACGGGACACAAAGCACAGATACGCAGTATTTT.

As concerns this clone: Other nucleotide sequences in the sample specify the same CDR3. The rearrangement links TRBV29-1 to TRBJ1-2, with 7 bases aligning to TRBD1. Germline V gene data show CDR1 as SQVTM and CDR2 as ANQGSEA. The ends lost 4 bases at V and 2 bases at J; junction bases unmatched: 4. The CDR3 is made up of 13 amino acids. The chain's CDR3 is CSVVSTGNYGYTF. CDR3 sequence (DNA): TGCAGCGTTGTATCGACAGGGAACTATGGCTACACCTTC.

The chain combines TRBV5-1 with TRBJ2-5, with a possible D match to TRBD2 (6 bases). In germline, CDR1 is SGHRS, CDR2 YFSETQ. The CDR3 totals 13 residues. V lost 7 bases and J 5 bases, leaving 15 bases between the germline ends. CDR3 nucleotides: TGCGCCAGCGCCCGGGAGAGTGTGGAGACCCAGTACTTC. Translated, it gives CASARESVETQYF.

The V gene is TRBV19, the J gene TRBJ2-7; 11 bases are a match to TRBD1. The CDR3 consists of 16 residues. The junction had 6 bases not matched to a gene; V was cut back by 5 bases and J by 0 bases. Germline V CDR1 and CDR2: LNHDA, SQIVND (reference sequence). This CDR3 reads CASSPGTGGSSYEQYF. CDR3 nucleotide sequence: TGTGCCAGTAGTCCCGGGACAGGGGGATCCTCCTACGAGCAGTACTTC.

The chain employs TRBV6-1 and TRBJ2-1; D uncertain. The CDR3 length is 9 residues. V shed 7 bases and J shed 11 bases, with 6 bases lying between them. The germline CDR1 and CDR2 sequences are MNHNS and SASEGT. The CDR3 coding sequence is TGTGCCAGCAAGCCGAAGCAGTTCTTC. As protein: CASKPKQFF.

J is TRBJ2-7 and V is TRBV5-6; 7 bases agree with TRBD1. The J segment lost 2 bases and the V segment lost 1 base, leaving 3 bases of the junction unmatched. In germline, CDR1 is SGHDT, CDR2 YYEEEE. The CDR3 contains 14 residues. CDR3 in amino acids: CASSLTGEPYEQYF. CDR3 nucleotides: TGTGCCAGCAGCTTGACAGGGGAACCCTACGAGCAGTACTTC.

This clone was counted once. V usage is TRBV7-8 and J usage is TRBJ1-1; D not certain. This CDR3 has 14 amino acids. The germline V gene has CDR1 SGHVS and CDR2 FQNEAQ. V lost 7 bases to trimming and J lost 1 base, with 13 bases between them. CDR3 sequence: CASNLRGRNTEAFF. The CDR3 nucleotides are TGTGCCAGCAACCTCCGGGGAAGGAACACTGAAGCTTTCTTT. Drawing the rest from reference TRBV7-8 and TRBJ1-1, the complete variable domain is GAGVSQSPRYKVAKRGQDVALRCDPISGHVSLFWYQQALGQGPEFLTYFQNEAQLDKSGLPSDRFFAERPEGSVSTLKIQRTQQEDSAVYLCASNLRGRNTEAFFGQGTRLTVV.

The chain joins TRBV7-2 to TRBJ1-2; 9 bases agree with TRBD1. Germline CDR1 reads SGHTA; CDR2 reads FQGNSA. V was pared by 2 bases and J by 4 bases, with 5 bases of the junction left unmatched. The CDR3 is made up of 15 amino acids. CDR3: CASSLTGGFVYGYTF. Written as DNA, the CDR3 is TGTGCCAGCAGCTTAACAGGGGGCTTCGTCTATGGCTACACCTTC. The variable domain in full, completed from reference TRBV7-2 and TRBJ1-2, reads GAGVSQSPSNKVTEKGKDVELRCDPISGHTALYWYRQSLGQGLEFLIYFQGNSAPDKSGLPSDRFSAERTGGSVSTLTIQRTQQEDSAVYLCASSLTGGFVYGYTFGSGTRLTVV.

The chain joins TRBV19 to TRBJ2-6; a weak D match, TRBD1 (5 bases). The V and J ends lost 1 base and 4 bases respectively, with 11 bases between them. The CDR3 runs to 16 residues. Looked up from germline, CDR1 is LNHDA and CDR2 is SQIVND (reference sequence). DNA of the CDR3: TGTGCCAGTAGTATAGCGGCAGGGTCCGGGGCCAACGTCCTGACTTTC. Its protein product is CASSIAAGSGANVLTF. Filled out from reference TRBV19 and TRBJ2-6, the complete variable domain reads DGGITQSPKYLFRKEGQNVTLSCEQNLNHDAMYWYRQDPGQGLRLIYYSQIVNDFQKGDIAEGYSVSREKKESFPLTVTSAQKNPTAFYLCASSIAAGSGANVLTFGAGSRLTVL.

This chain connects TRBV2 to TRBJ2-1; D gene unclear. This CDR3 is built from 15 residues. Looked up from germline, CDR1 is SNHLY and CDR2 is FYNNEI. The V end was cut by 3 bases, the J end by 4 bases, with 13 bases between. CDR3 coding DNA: TGTGCCAGCAGTGACTCGGCAGGAAGTTACAATGAGCAGTTCTTC. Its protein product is CASSDSAGSYNEQFF. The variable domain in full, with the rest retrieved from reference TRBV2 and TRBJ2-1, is EPEVTQTPSHQVTQMGQEVILRCVPISNHLYFYWYRQILGQKVEFLVSFYNNEISEKSEIFDDQFSVERPDGSNFTLKIRSTKLEDSAMYFCASSDSAGSYNEQFFGPGTRLTVL.

This CDR3 is CASSHPKRGNQPQHF. The CDR3 DNA follows: TGTGCCAGCAGTCACCCGAAAAGGGGCAATCAGCCCCAGCATTTT. The chain employs TRBV28 and TRBJ1-5; D gene unclear. Germline lookup yields CDR1 MDHEN and CDR2 SYDVKM. V was pared by 5 bases and J by 2 bases, with 13 bases between. This CDR3 spans 15 amino acids.